This T cell receptor (beta chain) comes out of a study of shared clonotypes between healthy human individuals. CDR1 and CDR2 (germline): SQVTM, ANQGSEA. Trimming at V came to 7 bases and at J to 3 bases, leaving 2 bases not matched to a gene. This CDR3 spans 11 amino acids. Repertoires were generated with immunoSEQ multiplex PCR, while TCRdb's copy carries only in-frame clones and drops some. The table includes roughly 600,000 clones, more than 95% detected once. Terminally differentiated effector memory CD45RA+ cells were excluded from the naive CD8 cells, which were CD45RO-negative and positively selected for CCR7.

The clonotype comes from a man aged 30 to 39 in good health. The sequencing sample was made of naive CD8+ T cells sorted from blood. The gene calls are TRBV29-1 and TRBJ2-5, with 7 nucleotides matching TRBD2. DNA for the CDR3: TGCAGCGCTGGGGGGGAAGAGACCCAGTACTTC. It specifies CSAGGEETQYF.